This TCR beta chain was recorded in a study of control samples from healthy donors and cancer patients. Trimming pared 2 bases from V and 8 bases from J, leaving 10 bases between. Germline CDR1 and CDR2: SGHTA and FQGNSA. The CDR3 consists of 13 residues. Data came from immunoSEQ multiplex PCR; TCRdb stores just in-frame clones and leaves some out. The sample includes roughly 170,000 clones, around 93% of them seen just once. Sequences were obtained from blood. The V call is TRBV7-2, the J call TRBJ2-1; D ambiguous. The receptor was derived from a man aged 18-30 years in good health. Here the CDR3 reads CASSLILLDEQFF. The CDR3 DNA sequence: TGTGCCAGCAGCTTAATTTTGTTGGATGAGCAGTTCTTC.